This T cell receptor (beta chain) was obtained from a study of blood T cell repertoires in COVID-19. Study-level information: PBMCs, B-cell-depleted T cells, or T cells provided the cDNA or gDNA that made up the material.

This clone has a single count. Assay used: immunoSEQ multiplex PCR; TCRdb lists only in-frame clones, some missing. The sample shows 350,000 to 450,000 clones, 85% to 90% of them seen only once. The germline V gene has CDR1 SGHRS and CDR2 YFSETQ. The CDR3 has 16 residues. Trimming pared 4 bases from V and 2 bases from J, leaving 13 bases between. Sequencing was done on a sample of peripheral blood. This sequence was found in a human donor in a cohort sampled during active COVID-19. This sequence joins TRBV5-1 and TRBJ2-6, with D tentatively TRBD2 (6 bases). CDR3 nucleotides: TGCGCCAGCAGCGCGGCCCCTAGCGCTGGGGCCAACGTCCTGACTTTC. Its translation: CASSAAPSAGANVLTF. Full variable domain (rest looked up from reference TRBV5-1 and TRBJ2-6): KAGVTQTPRYLIKTRGQQVTLSCSPISGHRSVSWYQQTPGQGLQFLFEYFSETQRNKGNFPGRFSGRQFSNSRSEMNVSTLELGDSALYLCASSAAPSAGANVLTFGAGSRLTVL.